The subject of this entry is one T cell receptor beta chain. Its antigen remains unknown. Within the sample, other DNA sequences also encode this same CDR3. This sample stems from a study of graft-versus-host responses after intestinal transplantation. Looking at the study overall: Recipients uniformly received anti-thymocyte globulin induction, followed by tacrolimus and steroids for three to four years.

The V end lost 2 bases, the J end lost 2 bases, and 7 bases lay between the germline ends. Looked up from germline, CDR1 is MNHEY and CDR2 is SVGAGI. The CDR3 extends over 13 amino acids. Some clones are missing from TCRdb's copy, which holds only in-frame ones; the method was immunoSEQ multiplex PCR. Here the sample spans about 85,000 clones, 75% to 90% being singletons. Study-level results: Recipient bone marrow held GvH clones, some seen earlier in ileum or blood. Within allografts, high graft-versus-host to host-versus-graft clonal ratios were seen among patients with graft-donor T cell macrochimerism.

The material was unstimulated CD8+ T cells sorted from spleen or lymph node cells, obtained before intestinal transplant. This clonotype originated in a human donor who received an intestinal transplant. The J gene is TRBJ2-7, the V gene TRBV6-5; D may correspond to TRBD1 or TRBD2 (5 bases each). The CDR3 bases are TGTGCCAGCAGTTACGGGGGAACCTACGAGCAGTACTTC. It is translated as CASSYGGTYEQYF.